The 31 T cell receptor beta chains in this list originate from one sample, sequenced in a study of human T cells and chemical hapten exposure. Noted time point: patch test 2, 6 weeks after DPC sensitization. Treatment indicated: therapeutic diphenylcyclopropenone sensitization with weekly scalp DPC. A single record per CDR3 protein comes from TCRdb applying MiXCR to the RACE reads. The sample includes roughly 30,000 distinct CDR3 sequences, over 9% of them seen just once. Source: whole blood, taken in connection with sensitization to the hapten diphenylcyclopropenone (DPC). These receptors were collected from a young man with alopecia areata. Some clones in this sample may be carry-over from other donors' samples.

The V gene is TRBV6-2 or TRBV6-3, the J gene TRBJ1-1; D call uncertain. V lost 6 bases to trimming and J lost 1 base, with 15 bases between them. This CDR3 region has 15 residues. The germline V gene has CDR1 MNHEY and CDR2 SVGEGT. This CDR3 is CASSHLGGWNTEAFF. As DNA, the CDR3 is TGTGCCAGCAGCCACTTGGGAGGGTGGAACACTGAAGCTTTCTTT.

The sample holds a few counts of this clonotype. V gene TRBV29-1 combines with J gene TRBJ1-1; 8 nucleotides line up with TRBD1. V was pared by 5 bases and J by 5 bases, with 7 bases of the junction left unmatched. CDR1 and CDR2 (germline): SQVTM, ANQGSEA. The CDR3 totals 13 residues. The CDR3, as DNA: TGCAGCGTTTCCCAGGGGGCTAGAACTGAAGCTTTCTTT. Encoded protein: CSVSQGARTEAFF.

V gene TRBV6-2 or TRBV6-3 combines with J gene TRBJ2-2; TRBD1 agrees at 7 bases. J was trimmed by 0 bases and V by 3 bases; bases with no gene match: 4. Germline V CDR1 and CDR2: MNHEY, SVGEGT. The CDR3 is 16 amino acids. The CDR3 reads CASSYPGTANTGELFF. CDR3 sequence (DNA): TGTGCCAGCAGTTATCCCGGGACAGCGAACACCGGGGAGCTGTTTTTT.

This clonotype came up a few times. An end of the junction does not agree with germline; a read error may underlie this. The chain joins TRBV29-1 to TRBJ1-6; 8 bases are a match to TRBD1. Germline loops: CDR1 SQVTM, CDR2 ANQGSEA. The CDR3 totals 13 residues. This CDR3 reads CSVGQGRNSRLHF. CDR3 sequence (DNA): TGCAGCGTTGGACAGGGGAGAAATTCACGCCTCCACTTT.

This clonotype was counted ten times or more. Here the CDR3 reads CSVELGLREQFF. The DNA of the CDR3 is TGCAGCGTTGAATTAGGGTTGCGTGAGCAGTTCTTC. The chain combines TRBV29-1 with TRBJ2-1; no reliable D call. Trimming left V 2 bases short and J 9 bases short, with 11 bases between. The CDR3 spans 12 residues. From germline, CDR1 is SQVTM and CDR2 ANQGSEA.

This clonotype was counted many times. The chain employs TRBV3-1 and TRBJ1-1; 8 positions match TRBD1. J was trimmed by 5 bases and V by 5 bases; bases with no gene match: 4. The V gene's germline CDR1 is LGHDT and CDR2 YNNKEL (reference sequence). The CDR3 has 13 residues. The CDR3 nucleotides read TGTGCCAGCAGCAAGACAGGGGATACTGAAGCTTTCTTT. Its translation: CASSKTGDTEAFF.

This clonotype was counted at least ten times. This rearrangement joins TRBV29-1 to TRBJ1-5, with D possibly being TRBD1 (6 bases). The CDR3 runs to 15 residues. V lost 4 bases, J lost 0 bases, and 13 bases lay in between. Germline V gene sequence: CDR1 SQVTM, CDR2 ANQGSEA. CDR3 sequence (DNA): TGCAGCGTTGTGCCAGGGGCCGATAGCAATCAGCCCCAGCATTTT. Its protein is CSVVPGADSNQPQHF.

The table lists this clonotype with many counts. This chain connects TRBV25-1 to TRBJ2-7; possibly TRBD1 or TRBD2 for D (5 bases each). The V gene lost 8 bases and the J gene lost 3 bases, with 8 bases spanning the gap. This CDR3 is 11 amino acids long. Per germline, CDR1 MGHDK and CDR2 SYGVNS. This CDR3 is CASGDLYEQYF. The CDR3, as DNA: TGTGCCAGCGGGGACCTCTACGAGCAGTACTTC.

In this sample, this clonotype turned up a few times. This chain connects TRBV7-6 to TRBJ1-3, with D unclear. Deletions cut 2 bases from V and 0 bases from J, with 17 bases between. The CDR3 covers 18 residues. CDR1 and CDR2 (germline): SGHVS, FNYEAQ. The CDR3, as DNA: TGTGCCAGCAGCTTAAGGGCGTCAGCAGTTCTCTCTGGAAACACCATATATTTT. This gives the protein CASSLRASAVLSGNTIYF.

By sample fraction, this clonotype is medium-sized. The genes are TRBV29-1 and TRBJ2-5; no definite D call. Germline V gene data show CDR1 as SQVTM and CDR2 as ANQGSEA. The CDR3 consists of 10 residues. The V end lost 7 bases, the J end lost 4 bases, and 7 bases lay between the germline ends. Here the CDR3 reads CSGRTETQYF. DNA for the CDR3: TGCAGCGGACGTACAGAGACCCAGTACTTC.

This clonotype was recorded at least ten times. The gene calls are TRBV19 and TRBJ2-2; TRBD1 matches 7 bases. V was pared by 3 bases and J by 3 bases, with 10 bases of the junction left unmatched. The CDR3 loop spans 17 amino acids. Per germline, CDR1 LNHDA and CDR2 SQIVND (reference sequence). For the CDR3, the DNA is TGTGCCAGTAGTATGAATCTCGGACAGGTTTACACCGGGGAGCTGTTTTTT. Its protein is CASSMNLGQVYTGELFF. Full variable domain (missing parts from reference TRBV19 and TRBJ2-2): DGGITQSPKYLFRKEGQNVTLSCEQNLNHDAMYWYRQDPGQGLRLIYYSQIVNDFQKGDIAEGYSVSREKKESFPLTVTSAQKNPTAFYLCASSMNLGQVYTGELFFGEGSRLTVL.

The chain couples TRBV18 to TRBJ2-7; TRBD1 matches at 8 bases. Germline V gives CDR1 KGHSH, CDR2 LQKENI. J gave up 2 bases and V 5 bases, and 5 bases lay outside the gene matches. This CDR3 has 14 residues. The CDR3 protein is CASSAGGATYEQYF. CDR3 coding DNA: TGTGCCAGCTCAGCAGGGGGCGCGACCTACGAGCAGTACTTC.

This clonotype was seen at least ten times. This chain's CDR3 is CASSLRPGTHYGYTF. CDR3 sequence (DNA): TGTGCCAGCAGCTTAAGGCCAGGGACTCACTATGGCTACACCTTC. This chain links TRBV7-2 with TRBJ1-2, with D possibly TRBD1 on 5 matching bases. Between the trimmed V and J ends, which lost 2 bases and 3 bases, there was a span of 13 bases. Looked up from germline, CDR1 is SGHTA and CDR2 is FQGNSA. This CDR3 spans 15 amino acids.

V is TRBV20-1 and J is TRBJ1-2; 8 positions agree with TRBD1. Losses at the gene ends were 0 bases for V and 4 bases for J; bases not matched to a gene: 7. Germline CDR1 DFQATT, CDR2 SNEGSKA (reference sequence). The CDR3 loop spans 15 amino acids. CDR3 coding DNA: TGCAGTGCTAGAGATTGGCAGGGGGCGGTCTATGGCTACACCTTC. Protein product: CSARDWQGAVYGYTF.

There are many counts of this clonotype. The V gene is TRBV18, the J gene TRBJ2-7; D is undetermined. V lost 6 bases, J lost 3 bases, and 12 bases lay in between. Germline V CDR1 and CDR2: KGHSH, LQKENI. The CDR3 sequence is 13 residues long. CDR3 region: CASSNPANYEQYF. The CDR3 DNA is TGTGCCAGCTCCAACCCGGCCAACTACGAGCAGTACTTC.

Many counts were recorded for this clonotype. CDR3 nucleotide sequence: TGTGCCAGCAGCCGCGGGGACACTGAAGCTTTCTTT. Its translation is CASSRGDTEAFF. V is TRBV6-6 and J is TRBJ1-1; D not resolved. Germline-derived CDR1 and CDR2 are MNHNY and SVGAGI (reference sequence). The V and J ends lost 6 bases and 3 bases respectively, with 8 bases between them. The CDR3 totals 12 residues.

The V call is TRBV21-1, the J call TRBJ2-7; the table names TRBD1, a call not compared with the DNA. TRBV21-1 is termed a pseudogene. This CDR3 spans 14 amino acids. CDR3 bases: TGTGCCAGCAGCAAGGCAGGGGACAGAGGCGAGCAGTACTTC. Translated: CASSKAGDRGEQYF.

This clonotype has only a few counts. The J gene is TRBJ1-4, the V gene TRBV4-3; D remains unclear. The CDR3 has 14 residues. The germline gives CDR1 LGHNA, CDR2 YSLEER. V was clipped by 4 bases and J by 0 bases, with 6 bases between them. CDR3 loop: CASSRQATNEKLFF. The CDR3 nucleotides are TGCGCCAGCAGCCGTCAGGCAACTAATGAAAAACTGTTTTTT.

This clonotype is a singleton in its sample. A much bigger clone sits one base away, suggesting this may be a read error. The V gene is TRBV19, the J gene TRBJ1-6; the match to TRBD1 covers 9 bases. The CDR3 consists of 17 residues. CDR1 is LNHDA and CDR2 is SQIVND in the germline V gene (reference sequence). The CDR3 nucleotides read TGTGCCAGTACTCCGGGACAGGGACTCTCCTATAATTCACCCTTCCACTTT. Translation gives CASTPGQGLSYNSPFHF. Full variable domain (rest looked up from reference TRBV19 and TRBJ1-6): DGGITQSPKYLFRKEGQNVTLSCEQNLNHDAMYWYRQDPGQGLRLIYYSQIVNDFQKGDIAEGYSVSREKKESFPLTVTSAQKNPTAFYLCASTPGQGLSYNSPFHFGNGTRLTVT.

In this sample, this clonotype turned up a few times. This sequence joins TRBV11-3 and TRBJ2-6, with D tentatively TRBD2 (6 bases). V gave up 0 bases and J gave up 1 base, with 7 bases separating them. This CDR3 has 16 amino acids. Germline loops: CDR1 SGHNT, CDR2 YENEEA. Here the CDR3 reads CASSLERGSGANVLTF. DNA of the CDR3: TGTGCCAGCAGCTTAGAACGGGGGTCTGGGGCCAACGTCCTGACTTTC.

This clonotype was observed at least ten times. The chain has TRBV7-8 and TRBJ1-4; no definite D call. Deletions cut 1 base from V and 8 bases from J, with 5 bases between. Germline V gene data show CDR1 as SGHVS and CDR2 as FQNEAQ. There are 12 residues in the CDR3. Here the CDR3 DNA reads TGTGCCAGCAGCTTAGTAAAGGAAAAACTGTTTTTT. The encoded protein is CASSLVKEKLFF.

There are many counts of this clonotype. The rearrangement links TRBV11-2 to TRBJ2-5; TRBD2 matches at 10 bases. J gave up 4 bases and V 3 bases, and 8 bases lay outside the gene matches. CDR1 and CDR2 from the germline V gene are SGHAT and FQNNGV. The CDR3 is 16 amino acids. The CDR3 spells CASSFLLAGKRETQYF. The CDR3 nucleotides read TGTGCCAGCAGCTTCCTACTAGCGGGAAAAAGAGAGACCCAGTACTTC.

The chain employs TRBV4-3 and TRBJ2-5, with D possibly being TRBD1 (6 bases). The CDR3 sequence is 14 residues long. The ends were cut back, 2 bases at V and 5 bases at J, with 12 bases in the middle. Germline CDR1 reads LGHNA; CDR2 reads YSLEER. The DNA for the CDR3 is TGCGCCAGCAGCCAATGGACAGTTTCGGAGACCCAGTACTTC. Amino acids: CASSQWTVSETQYF.

This clonotype was observed at least ten times. CDR3: CASSMTQGYEQYF. The CDR3 coding sequence is TGTGCCAGTAGTATGACTCAGGGCTACGAGCAGTACTTC. The chain couples TRBV19 to TRBJ2-7; the D gene is possibly TRBD1 (5 bases). The germline V and J ends were trimmed by 3 bases and 3 bases, with 9 bases remaining between them. Germline CDR1 and CDR2: LNHDA and SQIVND (reference sequence). This CDR3 is 13 amino acids long.

The rearrangement joins TRBV29-1 to TRBJ1-1; perhaps TRBD1 as D (5 bases). This CDR3 contains 11 residues. Germline V lookup: CDR1 SQVTM, CDR2 ANQGSEA. Trimming left V 4 bases short and J 5 bases short, with 8 bases between. The CDR3: CSVVDRTEAFF. The CDR3, as DNA: TGCAGCGTTGTCGACAGAACTGAAGCTTTCTTT.

This rearrangement joins TRBV18 to TRBJ2-7; TRBD2 might be the D (5 bases). V was trimmed by 0 bases and J by 6 bases, leaving 12 bases between them. CDR1 is KGHSH, CDR2 LQKENI, per germline. The CDR3 spans 14 residues. DNA of the CDR3: TGTGCCAGCTCACCACCGGACGGAGGCAGCGAGCAGTACTTC. Residues: CASSPPDGGSEQYF.

This clonotype showed up just a few times. This chain connects TRBV6-6 to TRBJ2-7; the D is unclear. The CDR3 covers 11 residues. Germline CDR1 MNHNY, CDR2 SVGAGI (reference sequence). V was clipped by 2 bases and J by 8 bases, with 7 bases between them. CDR3 nucleotides: TGTGCCAGCAGTTACGGGGAAAAGCAGTACTTC. Its protein product is CASSYGEKQYF.

This clonotype has more than one count but fewer than ten. This CDR3 fails to terminate in the conserved phenylalanine or tryptophan, so it likely reflects a read error. The limits of the CDR3 on the DNA are not certain, so only TCRdb's listed CDR3 is given. The V and J genes are TRBV20-1 and TRBJ1-6; the table's D gene call, TRBD1, was not cross checked with the DNA. Germline lookup yields CDR1 DFQATT and CDR2 SNEGSKA (reference sequence). The CDR3 extends over 11 residues, inclusive of both ends. The CDR3 sequence is CSASSRSDWGV.

This clonotype has a count of ten or more. The chain is built from TRBV7-9 and TRBJ1-3; the D is unclear. V lost 3 bases and J 0 bases, leaving 15 bases between the germline ends. This CDR3 has 17 amino acids. Germline V gene sequence: CDR1 SEHNR, CDR2 FQNEAQ (reference sequence). CDR3 in DNA: TGTGCCAGCAGCTTTGGAGACATTCTCGCCTCTGGAAACACCATATATTTT. Protein: CASSFGDILASGNTIYF.

The V call is TRBV7-9, the J call TRBJ2-2; TRBD1 agrees at 7 bases. Looked up from germline, CDR1 is SEHNR and CDR2 is FQNEAQ (reference sequence). The CDR3 is 16 residues long. Trimming removed 5 bases from V and 1 base from J; junction bases left unmatched: 7. The CDR3, as DNA: TGTGCCAGCAGCCTGCCGGGACAGAAGAACACCGGGGAGCTGTTTTTT. Translating it yields CASSLPGQKNTGELFF.

This clonotype was picked up a small number of times. The chain recombines TRBV20-1 with TRBJ1-4, with D possibly matching TRBD1 (5 bases). This CDR3 has 14 amino acids. CDR1 and CDR2 from the germline V gene are DFQATT and SNEGSKA (reference sequence). Trimming pared 5 bases from V and 3 bases from J, leaving 13 bases between. The CDR3 nucleotides are TGCAGTGCTTCTTACGGAGGGGCTAATGAAAAACTGTTTTTT. Its translation: CSASYGGANEKLFF.